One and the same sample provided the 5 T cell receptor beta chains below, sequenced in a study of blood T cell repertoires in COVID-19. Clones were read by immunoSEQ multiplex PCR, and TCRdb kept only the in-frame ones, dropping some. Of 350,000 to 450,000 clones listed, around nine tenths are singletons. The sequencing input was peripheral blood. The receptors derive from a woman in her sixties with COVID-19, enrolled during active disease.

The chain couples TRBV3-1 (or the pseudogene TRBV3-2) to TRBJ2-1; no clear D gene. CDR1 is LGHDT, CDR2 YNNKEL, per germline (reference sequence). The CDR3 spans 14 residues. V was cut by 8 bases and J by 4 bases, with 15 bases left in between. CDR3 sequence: CASSEPLHYNEQFF. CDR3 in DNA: TGTGCCAGCTCGGAGCCCCTTCATTACAATGAGCAGTTCTTC.

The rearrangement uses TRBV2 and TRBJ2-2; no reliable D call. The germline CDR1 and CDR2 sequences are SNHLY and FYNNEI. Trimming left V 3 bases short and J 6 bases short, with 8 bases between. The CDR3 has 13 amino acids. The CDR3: CASSDLGPGELFF. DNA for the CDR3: TGTGCCAGCAGTGACCTAGGCCCCGGGGAGCTGTTTTTT.

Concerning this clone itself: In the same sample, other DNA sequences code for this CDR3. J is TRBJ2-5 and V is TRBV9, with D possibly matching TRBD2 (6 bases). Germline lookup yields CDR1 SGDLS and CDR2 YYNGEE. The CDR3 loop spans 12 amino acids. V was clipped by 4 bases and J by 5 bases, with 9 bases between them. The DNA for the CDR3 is TGTGCCAGCAGCCCCGGAGGGGAGACCCAGTACTTC. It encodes CASSPGGETQYF. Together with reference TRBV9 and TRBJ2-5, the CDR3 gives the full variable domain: DSGVTQTPKHLITATGQRVTLRCSPRSGDLSVYWYQQSLDQGLQFLIQYYNGEERAKGNILERFSAQQFPDLHSELNLSSLELGDSALYFCASSPGGETQYFGPGTRLLVL.

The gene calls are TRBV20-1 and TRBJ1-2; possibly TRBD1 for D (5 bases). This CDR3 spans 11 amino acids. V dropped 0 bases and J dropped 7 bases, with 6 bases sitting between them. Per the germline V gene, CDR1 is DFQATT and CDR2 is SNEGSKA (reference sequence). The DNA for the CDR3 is TGCAGTGCTAGAGAAAGGGGTGGCTACACCTTC. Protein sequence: CSARERGGYTF.

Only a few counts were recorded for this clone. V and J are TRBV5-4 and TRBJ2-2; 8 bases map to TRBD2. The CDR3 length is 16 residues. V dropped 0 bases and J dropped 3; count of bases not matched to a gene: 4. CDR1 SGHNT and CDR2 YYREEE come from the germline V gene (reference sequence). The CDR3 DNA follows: TGTGCCAGCAGCTTGGCACGGGGGGGTGACACCGGGGAGCTGTTTTTT. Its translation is CASSLARGGDTGELFF.